Below are 16 T cell receptor beta chains sequenced from a single sample in a study of T cell responses to AZD1222 COVID-19 vaccine. Clones were read by immunoSEQ multiplex PCR, and TCRdb kept only the in-frame ones, dropping some. The sample has roughly 93,000 clones, 85% to 90% seen once; the top ten hold 26%. The material was peripheral blood, obtained on day 0 of AZD1222 vaccination. Receptors were obtained from an adult in good health.

The V call is TRBV7-3, the J call TRBJ2-7, with 7 bases identical to TRBD1. The length of the CDR3 is 12 residues. CDR1 and CDR2 from the germline V gene are SGHTA and FQGTGA. V lost 4 bases and J lost 5; bases outside the gene matches: 2. CDR3 sequence (DNA): TGTGCCAGCAGCTCCACAGGGGACGAGCAGTACTTC. Protein sequence: CASSSTGDEQYF.

The V and J genes are TRBV6-2 or TRBV6-3 and TRBJ2-4; 10 bases match TRBD1. Germline CDR1 and CDR2: MNHEY and SVGEGT. Losses at the gene ends were 4 bases for V and 2 bases for J; bases not matched to a gene: 5. This CDR3 has 16 residues. The CDR3 is CASSSWDRGTKNIQYF. The CDR3, as DNA: TGTGCCAGCAGTTCCTGGGACAGGGGAACCAAAAACATTCAGTACTTC.

V usage is TRBV6-5 and J usage is TRBJ1-4; TRBD1 is a possible D gene (5 bases). The germline CDR1 and CDR2 sequences are MNHEY and SVGAGI. This CDR3 contains 12 residues. CDR3 sequence (DNA): TGTGCTTCGCAGGGTGATGTGGAAAAACTGTTTTTT. It is translated as CASQGDVEKLFF.

This clone was picked up one time. This chain connects TRBV4-3 to TRBJ1-1; 9 bases are a match to TRBD1. Germline CDR1 LGHNA, CDR2 YSLEER. The V and J ends lost 5 bases and 10 bases, in that order; junction bases with no gene match: 14. The CDR3 is 15 amino acids. For the CDR3, the DNA is TGCGCCAGCAGCGTAAACCGGGACAGGGTTACGGGAGCTTTCTTT. Its translation: CASSVNRDRVTGAFF.

This chain links TRBV19 with TRBJ1-2, with a tentative D call TRBD1 (6 bases). CDR3 size: 16 residues. Germline lookup yields CDR1 LNHDA and CDR2 SQIVND (reference sequence). V was trimmed by 7 bases and J by 1 base, leaving 19 bases between them. CDR3 sequence (DNA): TGTGCCAGTAAACCGGGACATGCGAAACTTAACTATGGCTACACCTTC. Translation: CASKPGHAKLNYGYTF. Supplemented by reference TRBV19 and TRBJ1-2, the full variable domain reads DGGITQSPKYLFRKEGQNVTLSCEQNLNHDAMYWYRQDPGQGLRLIYYSQIVNDFQKGDIAEGYSVSREKKESFPLTVTSAQKNPTAFYLCASKPGHAKLNYGYTFGSGTRLTVV.

The chain joins TRBV6-2 or TRBV6-3 to TRBJ2-7; 13 bases line up with TRBD2. Losses at the gene ends were 6 bases for V and 2 bases for J; bases not matched to a gene: 19. The CDR3 consists of 20 residues. Germline CDR1 reads MNHEY; CDR2 reads SVGEGT. CDR3: CASSPRMARTSGSETYEQYF. CDR3 nucleotide sequence: TGTGCCAGCAGCCCCCGGATGGCCCGGACTAGCGGGAGTGAAACCTACGAGCAGTACTTC.

A single count supports this clone. The chain links TRBV7-8 to TRBJ1-2, with D possibly matching TRBD1 (6 bases). This CDR3 is 16 amino acids long. The germline V and J ends were trimmed by 0 bases and 3 bases, with 14 bases remaining between them. Looked up from germline, CDR1 is SGHVS and CDR2 is FQNEAQ. The CDR3 DNA reads TGTGCCAGCAGCTTAGCGGGAAGGGGGGCACACTATGGCTACACCTTC. Translated: CASSLAGRGAHYGYTF.

This clone occurred a few times. This chain uses TRBV2 with TRBJ2-7; D assignment may be TRBD1 or TRBD2 (5 bases each). The CDR3 is 10 amino acids. V was cut by 6 bases and J by 6 bases, with 6 bases left in between. In germline, CDR1 is SNHLY, CDR2 FYNNEI. In nucleotides, the CDR3 is TGTGCCAGCAGGGGGGTCGAGCAGTACTTC. Translation gives CASRGVEQYF. Together with reference TRBV2 and TRBJ2-7, the CDR3 gives the full variable domain: EPEVTQTPSHQVTQMGQEVILRCVPISNHLYFYWYRQILGQKVEFLVSFYNNEISEKSEIFDDQFSVERPDGSNFTLKIRSTKLEDSAMYFCASRGVEQYFGPGTRLTVT.

By share, this clone ranks as medium-sized. This chain links TRBV2 with TRBJ1-1; no firm D call. The CDR3 is 14 amino acids. Trimming took 2 bases from V and 0 from J, leaving 7 bases between them. Germline CDR1 and CDR2: SNHLY and FYNNEI. The CDR3 sequence is CASSEPKMNTEAFF. The CDR3, as DNA: TGTGCCAGCAGTGAACCTAAGATGAACACTGAAGCTTTCTTT.

The chain employs TRBV11-2 and TRBJ2-1, with D perhaps matching TRBD2 (6 bases). Germline V gene sequence: CDR1 SGHAT, CDR2 FQNNGV. Trimming took off 6 bases at V and 8 bases at J, with 23 bases between the two ends. This CDR3 comprises 16 residues. CDR3 protein: CASSPEPGLTRDEQFF. The CDR3 DNA reads TGTGCCAGCAGTCCTGAGCCGGGACTCACCCGCGATGAGCAGTTCTTC.

The chain recombines TRBV7-6 with TRBJ2-7; 9 bases are shared with TRBD2. The J segment lost 7 bases and the V segment lost 5 bases, leaving 9 bases of the junction unmatched. The CDR3 has 14 amino acids. The germline V gene has CDR1 SGHVS and CDR2 FNYEAQ. Here the CDR3 DNA reads TGTGCCAGCAGCCTCGGGACTAGCACTCGAGAGCAGTACTTC. This sequence encodes CASSLGTSTREQYF.

In the case of this clone: Germline is not matched at one junction end, which may reflect a read error. This chain joins TRBV11-2 and TRBJ2-7, with D possibly called TRBD1 or TRBD2 (6 bases each). Germline-derived CDR1 and CDR2 are SGHAT and FQNNGV. The CDR3 contains 19 residues. CDR3 coding DNA: TGTGCCAGCACCTTAGGGGGGAGTATCCGCAGTTGGGACTCCTACGAGCAGTACTTC. Translating it yields CASTLGGSIRSWDSYEQYF.

This chain links TRBV3-1 (or the pseudogene TRBV3-2) with TRBJ2-1; 7 bases map to TRBD2. Trimming cost V 2 bases and J 15 bases; bases outside gene matches: 13. The CDR3 has 14 amino acids. CDR1 and CDR2 from the germline V gene are LGHDT and YNNKEL (reference sequence). This CDR3 reads CASSQRLLAGEGFF. CDR3 DNA: TGTGCCAGCAGCCAACGTCTTCTGGCGGGAGAGGGGTTCTTC.

The V call is TRBV4-3, the J call TRBJ2-7; D is perhaps TRBD2 (5 bases). The germline V and J ends were trimmed by 4 bases and 1 base, with 14 bases remaining between them. This CDR3 has 15 amino acids. Germline CDR1 and CDR2: LGHNA and YSLEER. Here the CDR3 DNA reads TGCGCCAGCAGCCCCAGAGGGAAGAGGTCCTACGAGCAGTACTTC. This codes for CASSPRGKRSYEQYF.

The chain joins TRBV18 to TRBJ1-5; no definite D call. Germline loops: CDR1 KGHSH, CDR2 LQKENI. The V and J ends lost 6 bases and 6 bases respectively, with 12 bases between them. CDR3 length: 13 residues. In nucleotides, the CDR3 is TGTGCCAGCTCGCGTGAGTCGGCTCAGCCCCAGCATTTT. Translation gives CASSRESAQPQHF.

J is TRBJ2-3 and V is TRBV4-1, with D tentatively TRBD2 (7 bases). The germline gives CDR1 MGHRA, CDR2 YSYEKL. V shed 6 bases and J shed 2 bases, with 24 bases lying between them. The CDR3 consists of 18 residues. The CDR3 region is CASRFSTSGTTTTDTQYF. CDR3 bases: TGCGCCAGCAGATTCTCAACCAGCGGGACAACGACCACAGATACGCAGTATTTT.